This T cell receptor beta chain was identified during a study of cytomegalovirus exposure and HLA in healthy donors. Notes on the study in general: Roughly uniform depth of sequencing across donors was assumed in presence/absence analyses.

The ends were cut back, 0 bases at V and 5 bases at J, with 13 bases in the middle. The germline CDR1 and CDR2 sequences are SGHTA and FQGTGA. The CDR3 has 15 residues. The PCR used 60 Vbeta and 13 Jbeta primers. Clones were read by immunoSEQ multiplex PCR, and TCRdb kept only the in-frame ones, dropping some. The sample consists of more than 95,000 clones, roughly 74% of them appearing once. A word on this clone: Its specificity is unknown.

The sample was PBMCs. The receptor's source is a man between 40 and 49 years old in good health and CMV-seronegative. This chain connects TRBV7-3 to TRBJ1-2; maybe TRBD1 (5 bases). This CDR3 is CASSLTRAGLYGYTF. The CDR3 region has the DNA TGTGCCAGCAGCTTAACTCGGGCAGGGCTATATGGCTACACCTTC. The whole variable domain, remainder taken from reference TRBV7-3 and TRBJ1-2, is GAGVSQTPSNKVTEKGKYVELRCDPISGHTALYWYRQSLGQGPEFLIYFQGTGAADDSGLPNDRFFAVRPEGSVSTLKIQRTERGDSAVYLCASSLTRAGLYGYTFGSGTRLTVV.